The rows below give T cell receptor beta chains drawn from one sample of a study of T cell repertoires in cytomegalovirus infection. TCRdb reanalysed the reads using MiXCR and keeps one entry per CDR3 protein. The sample has 900,000 to 950,000 distinct CDR3 sequences, 25% to 40% seen once; the top ten hold around an eighth. For these receptors, no antigen is known. Sequenced material: cultured CD8+ T cells from PBMCs, taken from culture after CMV antigen stimulation. All receptors come from a human donor in good health (CMV status not recorded). Some clones in this sample may be carry-over from other donors' samples. Both conserved end residues are part of each CDR3. A D gene is named only where the DNA matches it firmly. The listing skips clone size in some rows; elsewhere it reads once, few, many or a size class.

v_call: TRBV7-9; clone_size: -; j_call: TRBJ2-1; d_call: -; cdr3_aa: CASSLPHAQGLSNEQFF; cdr3_nt: TGTGCCAGCAGCTTACCCCATGCCCAGGGATTGAGCAATGAGCAGTTCTTC
v_call: TRBV6-5; clone_size: few; j_call: TRBJ2-1; d_call: -; cdr3_aa: CASSYSGRGGNEQFF; cdr3_nt: TGTGCCAGCAGTTACTCAGGGAGAGGGGGCAATGAGCAGTTCTTC
v_call: TRBV15; clone_size: few; j_call: TRBJ2-2; d_call: TRBD2; cdr3_aa: CATSRDRILAGGKNTGELFF; cdr3_nt: TGTGCCACCAGCAGAGATCGCATACTAGCGGGGGGGAAAAACACCGGGGAGCTGTTTTTT
v_call: TRBV28; clone_size: few; j_call: TRBJ2-3; d_call: -; cdr3_aa: CASRQLLTRDTQYF; cdr3_nt: TGTGCCAGCAGACAGCTTCTTACGCGAGATACGCAGTATTTT
v_call: TRBV2; clone_size: few; j_call: TRBJ2-5; d_call: TRBD1; cdr3_aa: CASSRTGTGVETQYF; cdr3_nt: TGTGCCAGCAGTCGGACCGGGACAGGGGTAGAGACCCAGTACTTC
v_call: TRBV6-2/TRBV6-3; clone_size: -; j_call: TRBJ2-1; d_call: TRBD2; cdr3_aa: CASSYSRLAGNEQFF; cdr3_nt: TGTGCCAGCAGTTACTCGAGACTAGCGGGCAATGAGCAGTTCTTC
v_call: TRBV27; clone_size: -; j_call: TRBJ1-2; d_call: -; cdr3_aa: CASSSGTIYGYTF; cdr3_nt: TGTGCCAGTTCTTCAGGGACTATCTATGGCTACACCTTC
v_call: TRBV2; clone_size: -; j_call: TRBJ1-2; d_call: -; cdr3_aa: CASSDPSLTVNYGYTF; cdr3_nt: TGTGCCAGCAGCGATCCATCGTTGACAGTAAACTATGGCTACACCTTC
v_call: TRBV9; clone_size: -; j_call: TRBJ1-1; d_call: -; cdr3_aa: CASSVGRTVSNTEAFF; cdr3_nt: TGTGCCAGCAGCGTAGGACGCACGGTATCGAACACTGAAGCTTTCTTT
v_call: TRBV12-3/TRBV12-4; clone_size: few; j_call: TRBJ1-1; d_call: -; cdr3_aa: CASSSPDKHTEAFF; cdr3_nt: TGTGCCAGCAGTTCGCCCGACAAGCACACTGAAGCTTTCTTT
v_call: TRBV6-6; clone_size: few; j_call: TRBJ2-1; d_call: -; cdr3_aa: CASTHRKLNNEQFF; cdr3_nt: TGTGCCAGCACCCATAGGAAGCTCAACAATGAGCAGTTCTTC